These 6 T cell receptor beta chains originate from one sample sequenced in a study of blood T cell repertoires in COVID-19. The method was immunoSEQ multiplex PCR; TCRdb's version includes in-frame clones alone and lacks a portion of them. The sample has approximately 120,000 clones; 80% to 90% are singletons. The sequenced sample consisted of peripheral blood. The receptor set was obtained from a man older than 75 with active or convalescent COVID-19.

This chain connects TRBV9 to TRBJ2-1; a possible D gene is TRBD1 (5 bases). CDR1 and CDR2 (germline): SGDLS, YYNGEE. V lost 1 base, J lost 7 bases, and 6 bases lay in between. There are 12 residues in the CDR3. The CDR3 is CASSVTGNEQFF. CDR3 nucleotides: TGTGCCAGCAGCGTAACAGGAAATGAGCAGTTCTTC. Supplemented by reference TRBV9 and TRBJ2-1, the full variable domain reads DSGVTQTPKHLITATGQRVTLRCSPRSGDLSVYWYQQSLDQGLQFLIQYYNGEERAKGNILERFSAQQFPDLHSELNLSSLELGDSALYFCASSVTGNEQFFGPGTRLTVL.

The chain combines TRBV6-1 with TRBJ1-6; TRBD1 matches at 7 bases. Germline values: CDR1 MNHNS, CDR2 SASEGT. Trimming at V came to 4 bases and at J to 7 bases, leaving 10 bases not matched to a gene. The CDR3 length is 16 residues. The CDR3 protein is CASSALGTDGNSPLHF. DNA for the CDR3: TGTGCCAGCAGTGCCTTAGGGACAGATGGGAATTCACCCCTCCACTTT.

The gene calls are TRBV19 and TRBJ1-5; no reliable D call. The CDR3 runs 13 residues. Germline V lookup: CDR1 LNHDA, CDR2 SQIVND (reference sequence). V shed 2 bases and J shed 4 bases, with 6 bases lying between them. The CDR3 DNA is TGTGCCAGTAGTATATTAGTTAATCAGCCCCAGCATTTT. It codes for CASSILVNQPQHF. Together with reference TRBV19 and TRBJ1-5, the CDR3 gives the full variable domain: DGGITQSPKYLFRKEGQNVTLSCEQNLNHDAMYWYRQDPGQGLRLIYYSQIVNDFQKGDIAEGYSVSREKKESFPLTVTSAQKNPTAFYLCASSILVNQPQHFGDGTRLSIL.

The J gene is TRBJ2-7, the V gene TRBV7-9; D is unclear. V shed 3 bases and J shed 1 base, with 10 bases lying between them. The CDR3 extends over 14 amino acids. Per germline, CDR1 SEHNR and CDR2 FQNEAQ (reference sequence). This CDR3 is CASSFLQQSYEQYF. DNA of the CDR3: TGTGCCAGCAGCTTTTTACAACAGTCCTACGAGCAGTACTTC.

This chain joins TRBV7-7 and TRBJ2-2, with a tentative D call TRBD1 (5 bases). The CDR3 is 14 amino acids. Trimming removed 1 base from V and 6 bases from J, with 9 bases in between. Germline CDR1 SSHAT, CDR2 FNYEAQ (reference sequence). CDR3 in amino acids: CASSLGIGAGELFF. In DNA form, the CDR3 reads TGTGCCAGCAGCTTAGGGATAGGGGCCGGGGAGCTGTTTTTT.

This clone was found a few times. This chain links TRBV6-4 with TRBJ2-2, with D possibly being TRBD1 (6 bases). CDR1 and CDR2 (germline): MRHNA, SNTAGT. V lost 7 bases and J 1 base, leaving 10 bases between the germline ends. CDR3 length: 14 residues. The CDR3 is CASMSGENTGELFF. The CDR3 nucleotides are TGTGCCAGCATGTCAGGGGAGAACACCGGGGAGCTGTTTTTT.